This T cell receptor (beta chain) was sequenced during a study of identical twins (dated by TCRdb to 2016 to 2017). Concerning the study at large: To test whether fetal clonotypes persist, the study used deep sequencing on TCR alpha and beta repertoires from monozygotic twins, unrelated adults of various ages, and cord blood. To rule out contamination, replicate twin experiments were performed at different times with different library preparation protocols. Paper-wide results and their limitations: Invariant T cells such as MAIT and iNKT could partly confound zero-insertion analyses, although diverse VJ usage argued against such confounding for most clonotypes. Abundant cord blood beta clonotypes had fewer insertions, young adult naive repertoires showed a similar but weaker trend, and memory repertoires showed no such trend. In monozygotic twins, out-of-frame TCR alpha sharing was systematically underestimated by recombination models, although the models agreed with sharing between unrelated individuals. Compared with coincidental sharing between unrelated individuals, out-of-frame TCR alpha sequences shared between twins had an excess of sequences with low generation probability. The excess sharing between twins in beta out-of-frame sequences was weaker because fewer shared sequences reduced the signal-to-noise ratio. Because the same donors could not be followed over many years, the conclusions depended on cross-sectional statistical analysis.

Every donor was a healthy Caucasian. Three pairs of female monozygotic twins, all aged roughly 18 to 29 years, made up the twin cohort. Positive isolation kits from Invitrogen were used to isolate CD4+ and CD8+ T cell populations. The library was prepared using 5' RACE. The instrument was an Illumina HiSeq 2000. A universal primer binding site was added through template switching, and the final cDNA carried a unique molecular identifier so that TCR cDNA molecules could be counted accurately. First-strand cDNA for TCR alpha and beta chains was synthesized from specific primers in the conserved constant-segment region. To control for contamination, every cDNA library was double barcoded, receiving both a SMART-Mk sample barcode and Illumina barcodes. TruSeq adapter sequences along with Illumina sample barcodes were introduced in two successive PCR steps. The TCR alpha and beta cDNA libraries were sequenced on the Illumina HiSeq platform using custom primers. In the paper's pipeline: Raw reads were processed with MiGEC to extract unique molecular identifiers, and MiXCR was used to determine CDR3 positions. For each individual, recombination models were inferred using an EM algorithm with the repgenHMM and IGoR tools. The analysis of shared clonotypes was done with the tcR package in R, with sharing normalized by the product of cloneset sizes. Out-of-frame nonproductive sequences were analyzed to study raw recombination free of thymic and clonal selection effects. The raw public reads went through TCRdb reprocessing: fastp at Q25, MiXCR clone calling, in-frame beta chains kept. Identical CDR3 proteins give one entry, which carries the most common genes and DNA. The V and J calls come from TCRdb's annotation, not from the publication. The sample table shows about 530,000 distinct CDR3 sequences, and approximately 20% are seen once. The ten largest clones add up to 0.4% to 0.6% of the sample.

A remark on this clonotype: Its specific antigen is unknown. No base quality values were provided; no much bigger clone lies one nucleotide off.

A further study also used this sample, focusing on yellow fever vaccine responses in identical twins. Per that second paper: According to the authors, the vaccine-induced T cell response in identical twins seemed to be partly convergent and partly specific to each individual. In the study, vaccine-responding T cell clones were precisely tracked in identical twins.

Sequenced: CD4+ T cells sorted from blood. This clonotype originated in a woman between 18 and 30 years old in good health.

The nucleotide sequence reads as follows: TGTGCCAGCAGCCAAGCGAGGACAGGAGGCCGTAATGAGCAGTTCTTC. The encoded protein is CASSQARTGGRNEQFF. This sequence uses TRBV3-1 and TRBJ2-1, with TRBD1 matching 7 junction bases. Inclusive of the bounding cysteine and phenylalanine, the CDR3 is 16 residues long. The entry retains the CDR3 DNA only, 48 bases that are in frame from base 1. V and J are trimmed by 1 base and 7 bases, and the gene matches miss 10 bases of the junction. CDR1 and CDR2, per the germline V gene (reference sequence), are LGHDT and YNNKEL.